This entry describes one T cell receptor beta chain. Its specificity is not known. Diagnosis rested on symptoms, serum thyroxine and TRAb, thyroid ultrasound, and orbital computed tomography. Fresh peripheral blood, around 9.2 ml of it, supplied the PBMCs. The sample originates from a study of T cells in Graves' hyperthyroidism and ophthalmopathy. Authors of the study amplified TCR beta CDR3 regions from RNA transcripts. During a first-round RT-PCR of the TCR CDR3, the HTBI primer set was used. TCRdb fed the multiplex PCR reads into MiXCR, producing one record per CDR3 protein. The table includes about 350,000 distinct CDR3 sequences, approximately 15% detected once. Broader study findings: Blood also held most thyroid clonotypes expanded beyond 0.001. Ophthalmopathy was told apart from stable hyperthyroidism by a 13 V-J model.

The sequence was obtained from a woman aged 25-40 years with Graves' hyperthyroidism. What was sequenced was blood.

The CDR3 coding sequence is TGTGCCAGCCTACCTCACCAAGGGTCTGGCTACACCTTC. It is translated as CASLPHQGSGYTF. V is TRBV28 and J is TRBJ1-2; unclear D gene. Looked up from germline, CDR1 is MDHEN and CDR2 is SYDVKM. CDR3 length equals 13 residues. Trimming shortened V by 8 bases and J by 7 bases, and 17 bases separated the two germline ends.